This T cell receptor beta chain was identified in a study of blood T cell repertoires in COVID-19. This clone was counted at least ten times. The CDR3 is 13 residues long. V was clipped by 3 bases and J by 15 bases; unmatched bases: 9. Germline V CDR1 and CDR2: LGHDT, YNNKEL (reference sequence). Repertoires were generated with immunoSEQ multiplex PCR, while TCRdb's copy carries only in-frame clones and drops some. The table lists about 210,000 clones, 82% of them singletons. The specimen was peripheral blood. The sequence was obtained from a woman aged 70 to 79 with COVID-19, enrolled during active disease. The J gene is TRBJ1-5, the V gene TRBV3-1 (or the pseudogene TRBV3-2); TRBD1 matches 9 bases. As DNA, the CDR3 is TGTGCCAGCAGCCACTCGGGGACAGGGAACCGGCATTTT. Translating it yields CASSHSGTGNRHF.